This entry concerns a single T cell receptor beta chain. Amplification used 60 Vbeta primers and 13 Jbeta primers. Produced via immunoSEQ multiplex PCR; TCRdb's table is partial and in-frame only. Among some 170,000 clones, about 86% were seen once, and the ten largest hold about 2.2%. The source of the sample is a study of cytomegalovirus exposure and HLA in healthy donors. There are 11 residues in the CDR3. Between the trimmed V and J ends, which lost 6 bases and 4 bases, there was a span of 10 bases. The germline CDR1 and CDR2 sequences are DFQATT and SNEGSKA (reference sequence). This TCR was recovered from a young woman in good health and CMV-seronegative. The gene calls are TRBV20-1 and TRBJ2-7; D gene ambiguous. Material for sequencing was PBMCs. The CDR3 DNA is TGCAGTGCCATGCTAGGATACGAGCAGTACTTC. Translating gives CSAMLGYEQYF.